These 4 T cell receptor beta chains originate from one sample sequenced in a study of response to subunit inactivated influenza vaccine. MiXCR, run by TCRdb on the RT-PCR reads, gives a single entry per CDR3 protein. The data contain fewer than 800,000 distinct CDR3 sequences, 15% to 18% of them singletons. This specimen consisted of PBMCs from blood, obtained about 12 days after vaccination. The receptors shown here come from a man aged 50 to 60 who received an inactivated influenza vaccine.

This clonotype was detected only a few times. The rearrangement joins TRBV20-1 to TRBJ2-1, with a weak D call TRBD2 (6 bases). V was pared by 5 bases and J by 1 base, with 12 bases between. This CDR3 is 14 amino acids long. CDR1 DFQATT and CDR2 SNEGSKA come from the germline V gene (reference sequence). The CDR3 spells CSAELAVSYNEQFF. In DNA, the CDR3 is TGCAGTGCTGAACTAGCAGTTTCCTACAATGAGCAGTTCTTC.

This clonotype was found a few times. This rearrangement joins TRBV7-6 to TRBJ2-3, with D possibly being TRBD1 (5 bases). CDR1 is SGHVS, CDR2 FNYEAQ, per germline. This CDR3 comprises 14 residues. V lost 1 base, J lost 4 bases, and 9 bases lay in between. CDR3 region: CASSLGAGSDTQYF. The CDR3 nucleotides are TGTGCCAGCAGCTTAGGGGCAGGGTCAGATACGCAGTATTTT.

This clonotype was counted only a few times. This chain connects TRBV20-1 to TRBJ2-1; 11 bases are a match to TRBD2. Trimming removed 0 bases from V and 7 bases from J; junction bases left unmatched: 5. Per germline, CDR1 DFQATT and CDR2 SNEGSKA (reference sequence). The CDR3 has 15 residues. The CDR3 nucleotides are TGCAGTGCTAGAGATGCGGCTAGCGGGGGGAATGAGCAGTTCTTC. This encodes CSARDAASGGNEQFF.

The table lists this clonotype with a few counts. The CDR3 DNA is TGCAGCGTTGACTGGGCTAGCGGGGGCCAAGAGACCCAGTACTTC. It codes for CSVDWASGGQETQYF. The rearrangement joins TRBV29-1 to TRBJ2-5; 10 bases match TRBD2. The CDR3 contains 15 residues. CDR1 is SQVTM, CDR2 ANQGSEA, per germline. Trimming at V came to 3 bases and at J to 1 base, leaving 5 bases not matched to a gene.